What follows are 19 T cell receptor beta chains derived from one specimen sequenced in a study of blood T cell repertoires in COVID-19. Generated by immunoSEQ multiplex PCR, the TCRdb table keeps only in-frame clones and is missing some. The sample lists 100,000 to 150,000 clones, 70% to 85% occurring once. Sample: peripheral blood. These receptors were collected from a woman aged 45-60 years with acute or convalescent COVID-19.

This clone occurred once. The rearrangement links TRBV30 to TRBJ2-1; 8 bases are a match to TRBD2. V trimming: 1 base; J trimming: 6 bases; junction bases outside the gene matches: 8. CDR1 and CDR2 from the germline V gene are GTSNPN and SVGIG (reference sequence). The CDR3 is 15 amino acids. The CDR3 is CAWSAPGLGSNEQFF. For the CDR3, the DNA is TGTGCCTGGAGTGCTCCGGGACTAGGATCCAATGAGCAGTTCTTC.

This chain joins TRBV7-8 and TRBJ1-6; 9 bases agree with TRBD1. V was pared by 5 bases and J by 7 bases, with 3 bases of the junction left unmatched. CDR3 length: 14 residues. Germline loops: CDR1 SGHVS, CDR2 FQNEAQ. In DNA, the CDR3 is TGTGCCAGCAGCCACAGGGGGCTGAATTCACCCCTCCACTTT. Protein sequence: CASSHRGLNSPLHF.

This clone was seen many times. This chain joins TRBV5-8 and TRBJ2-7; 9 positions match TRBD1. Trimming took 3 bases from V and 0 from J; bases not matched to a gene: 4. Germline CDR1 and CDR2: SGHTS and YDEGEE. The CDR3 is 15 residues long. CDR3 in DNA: TGTGCCAGCAGCTCGGGACAGGGCCACTCCTACGAGCAGTACTTC. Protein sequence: CASSSGQGHSYEQYF.

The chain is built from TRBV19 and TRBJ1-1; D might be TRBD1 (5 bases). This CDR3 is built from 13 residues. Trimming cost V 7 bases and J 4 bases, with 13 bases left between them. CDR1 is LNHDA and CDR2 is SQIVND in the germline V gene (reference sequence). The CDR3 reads CASTFPQGTEAFF. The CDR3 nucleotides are TGTGCCAGTACCTTCCCCCAGGGCACTGAAGCTTTCTTT.

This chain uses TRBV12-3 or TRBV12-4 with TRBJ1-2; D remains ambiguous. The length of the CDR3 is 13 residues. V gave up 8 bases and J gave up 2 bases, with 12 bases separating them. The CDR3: CASATRGNYGYTF. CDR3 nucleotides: TGTGCCAGCGCCACAAGAGGGAACTATGGCTACACCTTC.

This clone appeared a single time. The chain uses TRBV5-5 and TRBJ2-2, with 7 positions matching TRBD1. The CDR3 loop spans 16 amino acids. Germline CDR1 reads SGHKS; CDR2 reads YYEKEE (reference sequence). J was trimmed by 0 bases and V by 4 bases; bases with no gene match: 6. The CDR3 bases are TGTGCCAGCAGCCAGTTACAGGGGACGAACACCGGGGAGCTGTTTTTT. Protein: CASSQLQGTNTGELFF.

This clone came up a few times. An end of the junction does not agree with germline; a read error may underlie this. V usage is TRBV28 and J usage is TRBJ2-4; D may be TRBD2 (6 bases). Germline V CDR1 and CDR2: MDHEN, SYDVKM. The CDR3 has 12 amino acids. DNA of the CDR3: TGTGCCAGCAGTCCAGGACCCGACGGAGGGGACTTC. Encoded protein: CASSPGPDGGDF. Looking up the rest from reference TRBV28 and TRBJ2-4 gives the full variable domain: DVKVTQSSRYLVKRTGEKVFLECVQDMDHENMFWYRQDPGLGLRLIYFSYDVKMKEKGDIPEGYSVSREKKERFSLILESASTNQTSMYLCASSPGPDGGDFGAGTRLSVL.

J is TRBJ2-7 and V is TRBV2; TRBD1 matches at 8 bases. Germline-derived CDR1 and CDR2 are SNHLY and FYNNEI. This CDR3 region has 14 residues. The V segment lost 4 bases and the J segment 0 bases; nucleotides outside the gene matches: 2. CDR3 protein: CASSGDRTSYEQYF. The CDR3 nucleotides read TGTGCCAGCAGTGGGGACAGGACCTCCTACGAGCAGTACTTC.

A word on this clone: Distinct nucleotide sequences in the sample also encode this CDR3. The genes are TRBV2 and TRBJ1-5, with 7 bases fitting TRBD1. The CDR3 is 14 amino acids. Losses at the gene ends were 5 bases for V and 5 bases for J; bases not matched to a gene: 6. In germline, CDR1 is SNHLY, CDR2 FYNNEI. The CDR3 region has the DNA TGTGCCAGCAGTCGAGAGACAGGGTATCAGCCCCAGCATTTT. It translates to CASSRETGYQPQHF. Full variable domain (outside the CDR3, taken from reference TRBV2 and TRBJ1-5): EPEVTQTPSHQVTQMGQEVILRCVPISNHLYFYWYRQILGQKVEFLVSFYNNEISEKSEIFDDQFSVERPDGSNFTLKIRSTKLEDSAMYFCASSRETGYQPQHFGDGTRLSIL.

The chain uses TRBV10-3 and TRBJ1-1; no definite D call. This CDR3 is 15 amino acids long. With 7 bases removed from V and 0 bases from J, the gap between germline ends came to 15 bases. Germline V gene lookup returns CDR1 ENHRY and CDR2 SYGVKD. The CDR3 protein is CAITTQAHVNTEAFF. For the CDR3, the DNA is TGTGCCATCACTACACAAGCGCACGTGAACACTGAAGCTTTCTTT.

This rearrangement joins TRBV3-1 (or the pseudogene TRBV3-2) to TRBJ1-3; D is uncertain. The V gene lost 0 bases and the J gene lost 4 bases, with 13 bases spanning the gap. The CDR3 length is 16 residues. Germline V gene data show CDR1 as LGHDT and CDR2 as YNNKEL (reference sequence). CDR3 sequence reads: CASSQDRLAGGNTIYF. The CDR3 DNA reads TGTGCCAGCAGCCAAGATAGGTTGGCGGGCGGAAACACCATATATTTT.

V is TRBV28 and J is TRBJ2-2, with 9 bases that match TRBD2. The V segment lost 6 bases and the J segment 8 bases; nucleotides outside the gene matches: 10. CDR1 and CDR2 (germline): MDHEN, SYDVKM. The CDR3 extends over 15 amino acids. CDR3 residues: CASRTTTSGAGELFF. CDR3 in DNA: TGTGCCAGCAGAACGACGACTAGCGGTGCTGGGGAGCTGTTTTTT.

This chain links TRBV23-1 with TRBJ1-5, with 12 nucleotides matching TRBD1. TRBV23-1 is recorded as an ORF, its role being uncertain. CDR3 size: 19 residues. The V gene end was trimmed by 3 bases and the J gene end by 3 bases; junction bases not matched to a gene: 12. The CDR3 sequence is CASSHPTGQGAFDNQPQHF. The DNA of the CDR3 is TGCGCCAGCAGTCACCCGACGGGACAGGGGGCATTTGACAATCAGCCCCAGCATTTT.

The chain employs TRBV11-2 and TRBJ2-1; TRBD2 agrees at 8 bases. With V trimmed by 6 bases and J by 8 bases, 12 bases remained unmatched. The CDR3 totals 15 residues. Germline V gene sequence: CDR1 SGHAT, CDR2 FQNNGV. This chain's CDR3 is CASRFTSGGIHEQFF. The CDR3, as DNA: TGTGCCAGCAGATTTACTAGCGGAGGGATCCATGAGCAGTTCTTC. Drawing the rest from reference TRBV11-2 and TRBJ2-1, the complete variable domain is EAGVAQSPRYKIIEKRQSVAFWCNPISGHATLYWYQQILGQGPKLLIQFQNNGVVDDSQLPKDRFSAERLKGVDSTLKIQPAKLEDSAVYLCASRFTSGGIHEQFFGPGTRLTVL.

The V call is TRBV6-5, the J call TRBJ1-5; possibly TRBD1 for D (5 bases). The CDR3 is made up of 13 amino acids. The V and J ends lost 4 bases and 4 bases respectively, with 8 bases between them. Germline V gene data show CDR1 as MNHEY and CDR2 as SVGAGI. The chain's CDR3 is CASSWGRNQPQHF. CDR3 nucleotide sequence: TGTGCCAGCAGTTGGGGGAGGAATCAGCCCCAGCATTTT.

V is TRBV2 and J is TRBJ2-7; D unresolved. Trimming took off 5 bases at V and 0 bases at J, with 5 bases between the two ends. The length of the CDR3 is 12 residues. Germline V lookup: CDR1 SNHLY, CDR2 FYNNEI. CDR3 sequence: CASSPNSYEQYF. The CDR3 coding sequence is TGTGCCAGCAGTCCCAACTCCTACGAGCAGTACTTC.

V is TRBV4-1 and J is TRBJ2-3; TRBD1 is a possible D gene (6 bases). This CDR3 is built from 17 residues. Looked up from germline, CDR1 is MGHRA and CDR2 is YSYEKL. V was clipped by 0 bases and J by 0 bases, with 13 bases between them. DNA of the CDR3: TGCGCCAGCAGCCAAGATATAGGGGGATTCAGCACAGATACGCAGTATTTT. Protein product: CASSQDIGGFSTDTQYF.

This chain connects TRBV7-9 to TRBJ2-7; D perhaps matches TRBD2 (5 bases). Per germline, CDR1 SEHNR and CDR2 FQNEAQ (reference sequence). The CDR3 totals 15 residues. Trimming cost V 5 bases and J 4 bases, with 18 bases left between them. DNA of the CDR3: TGTGCCAGCAGCCCGGCCAGGAGGCCAGATTACGAGCAGTACTTC. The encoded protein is CASSPARRPDYEQYF.

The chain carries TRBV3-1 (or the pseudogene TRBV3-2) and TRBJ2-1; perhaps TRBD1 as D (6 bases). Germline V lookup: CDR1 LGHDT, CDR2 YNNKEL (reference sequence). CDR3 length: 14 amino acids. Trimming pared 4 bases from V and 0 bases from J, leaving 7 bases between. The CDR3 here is CASSPGHSYNEQFF. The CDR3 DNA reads TGTGCCAGCAGCCCGGGACACTCCTACAATGAGCAGTTCTTC.